Listed below are T cell receptor beta chains from one sample, sequenced in a study of T-cell memory formation after mild COVID-19. From the 5' RACE reads, TCRdb called clonotypes with MiXCR, one entry per CDR3 protein. This sample has 340,000 or so distinct CDR3 sequences; around 13% occur once, and the top ten carry around 21%. Sequencing input: PBMCs or a T cell subset sorted from them (not recorded which). These receptors all come from a man aged 18 to 30 who had mild COVID-19 (a few samples of this study predate the infection). Cell type and time point are not known. Each CDR3 is given without its conserved first and last residue. The D gene is left open where the match is weak.

- TRBJ2-7 TRBV5-4 ASSLGQGLYEQY
- TRBJ1-1 TRBV5-1 ASRDYREANTEAF
- TRBJ2-3 TRBV7-2 ASSLRADTQY
- TRBJ2-2 TRBV6-4 ASSDSGGNGELF
- TRBJ1-2 TRBV20-1 SASPMGAEYGYT
TRBD1 TRBJ1-6 TRBV10-3 AISRTGDSPLH
- TRBJ2-1 TRBV6-2/TRBV6-3 ASSPEPSRAGARKWEQF
TRBD2 TRBJ2-1 TRBV5-6 ASSLRLAGYNEQF
- TRBJ2-5 TRBV11-2 ASSSLTGYQETQY
TRBD1 TRBJ1-6 TRBV7-2 ASSSSGTGGNSPLH
- TRBJ2-5 TRBV12-3/TRBV12-4 ASSLAVEGAQY
- TRBJ2-5 TRBV4-3 ASSQDPITQLETQY
- TRBJ2-2 TRBV20-1 SARLPLNTGELF
- TRBJ2-6 TRBV6-5 ASSDRQGGSGANVLT
TRBD1 TRBJ1-2 TRBV11-2 ASSLAATGARWGGYT
- TRBJ2-4 TRBV29-1 SVDPPGRGGNIQY
TRBD1 TRBJ2-5 TRBV7-2 ASSLSYRGETETQY
- TRBJ1-6 TRBV11-2 ASSPMIVGSPLH
- TRBJ2-2 TRBV12-3/TRBV12-4 ASSFYRALNANTGELF
- TRBJ1-1 TRBV6-1 ASSELLGRNTEAF
TRBD1 TRBJ1-1 TRBV5-1 ASSLTGARREAF
- TRBJ1-1 TRBV15 ATSRGAVVDNTEAF
- TRBJ2-2 TRBV11-1 ASSLYETGELF
- TRBJ1-1 TRBV14 ASSPDRMTEAF
TRBD2 TRBJ2-7 TRBV6-5 ASSYSVGGAYEQY
TRBD2 TRBJ2-5 TRBV9 ASSKDGGETQY
- TRBJ2-1 TRBV7-2 ASSLPYGTASYNEQF
TRBD1 TRBJ2-3 TRBV7-8 ASSFRDRGRDTQY
TRBD2 TRBJ2-1 TRBV7-2 ASSLKAGSSYNEQF
TRBD2 TRBJ2-1 TRBV29-1 SVEEASGGSINEQF
- TRBJ2-3 TRBV11-2 ASSLRSYTDTQY
- TRBJ1-1 TRBV15 ATSRENGFEAF
- TRBJ1-2 TRBV27 ASSLGGRNGYT
- TRBJ1-5 TRBV5-1 ASSLGEAGNQPQH
TRBD1 TRBJ2-3 TRBV29-1 SAPRGQTQY
- TRBJ2-3 TRBV7-2 ASSLLAFARDTQY
- TRBJ1-5 TRBV28 ASTSGMEGNQPQH
TRBD1 TRBJ2-1 TRBV5-1 ASSWDRGDLL
TRBD1 TRBJ2-5 TRBV12-3/TRBV12-4 ASTDGQGQY
- TRBJ1-5 TRBV7-2 ASKQDSNQPQH
TRBD2 TRBJ2-3 TRBV20-1 SANVPGLAGNTDTQY